The 28 T cell receptor beta chains in this list originate from one sample, sequenced in a study of CD8 T cells in ankylosing spondylitis. TCRdb re-called the 5' RACE reads through MiXCR, storing one row per CDR3 protein. The sample shows more than 150,000 distinct CDR3 sequences, more than 9% of them seen only once. The specimen sequenced was blood, either unsorted or a sorted T cell fraction (not recorded which). Receptors originate from a male donor with ankylosing spondylitis or in good health (not recorded which).

The V gene is TRBV6-2 or TRBV6-3, the J gene TRBJ2-3; D gene uncertain. Trimming stripped 6 bases from V and 2 bases from J, with 3 bases between. The CDR3 covers 11 residues. Germline V gene sequence: CDR1 MNHEY, CDR2 SVGEGT. CDR3 amino acids: CASSDTDTQYF. The DNA of the CDR3 is TGTGCCAGCAGCGACACAGATACGCAGTATTTT.

The chain combines TRBV5-6 with TRBJ2-7; possibly TRBD1 or TRBD2 for D (5 bases each). CDR3 size: 15 residues. Trimming cost V 4 bases and J 2 bases, with 16 bases left between them. CDR1 is SGHDT and CDR2 is YYEEEE in the germline V gene. The CDR3, as DNA: TGTGCCAGCAGCCCGGGACGGCTGGTCGCCTACGAGCAGTACTTC. Amino acids: CASSPGRLVAYEQYF.

CDR3 sequence (DNA): TGTGCCAGCAGCCCCATGGGGGGGGGTACCGGGGAGCTGTTTTTT. Translating it yields CASSPMGGGTGELFF. The chain combines TRBV6-2 or TRBV6-3 with TRBJ2-2, with 7 bases that match TRBD2. J gave up 5 bases and V 6 bases, and 9 bases lay outside the gene matches. CDR1 and CDR2 (germline): MNHEY, SVGEGT. The CDR3 runs to 15 residues.

The chain joins TRBV12-5 to TRBJ1-6; D is unresolved. Trimming took off 4 bases at V and 0 bases at J, with 22 bases between the two ends. CDR3 length equals 20 residues. Germline V CDR1 and CDR2: LGHNT, FRNRAP. The CDR3 is CASGCPAEMLMSSYNSPLHF. The CDR3 nucleotides read TGTGCTAGTGGTTGTCCGGCGGAGATGCTTATGAGCTCCTATAATTCACCCCTCCACTTT. Using reference TRBV12-5 and TRBJ1-6 for the parts outside the CDR3, the full variable domain is DARVTQTPRHKVTEMGQEVTMRCQPILGHNTVFWYRQTMMQGLELLAYFRNRAPLDDSGMPKDRFSAEMPDATLATLKIQPSEPRDSAVYFCASGCPAEMLMSSYNSPLHFGNGTRLTVT.

This clonotype was detected ten times or more. The chain employs TRBV3-1 and TRBJ2-3, with 11 bases fitting TRBD2. The V gene's germline CDR1 is LGHDT and CDR2 YNNKEL (reference sequence). V shed 3 bases and J 2 bases; nucleotides not matched to a gene: 10. The CDR3 consists of 18 residues. The CDR3 DNA reads TGTGCCAGCAGCCATCCCGCGAGACTAGCGGGGAACACAGATACGCAGTATTTT. This translates into CASSHPARLAGNTDTQYF.

There are a few counts of this clonotype. This rearrangement joins TRBV20-1 to TRBJ2-3, with D possibly TRBD1 on 5 matching bases. The germline V gene has CDR1 DFQATT and CDR2 SNEGSKA (reference sequence). The CDR3 runs to 13 residues. V was shortened by 0 bases and J by 6 bases, with 10 bases between the two germline ends. CDR3 sequence (DNA): TGCAGTGCTAGAGAAACCGCAGGGGATACGCAGTATTTT. Amino acids: CSARETAGDTQYF.

The chain links TRBV9 to TRBJ2-7; D gene unclear. Germline CDR1 and CDR2: SGDLS and YYNGEE. The CDR3 runs 14 residues. Trimming pared 2 bases from V and 6 bases from J, leaving 15 bases between. The CDR3 reads CASSVGSLSREQYF. DNA for the CDR3: TGTGCCAGCAGCGTGGGTAGTCTATCCCGCGAGCAGTACTTC.

The rearrangement links TRBV24-1 to TRBJ2-1; 11 positions match TRBD2. Germline loops: CDR1 KGHDR, CDR2 SFDVKD. V gave up 2 bases and J gave up 6 bases; unmatched junction bases: 23. This CDR3 contains 22 residues. CDR3 region: CATSDSYRGVSSGGLSFNEQFF. The DNA of the CDR3 is TGTGCCACCAGTGATTCGTACAGGGGCGTATCTAGCGGGGGGCTCTCATTCAATGAGCAGTTCTTC.

There are many counts of this clonotype. This rearrangement joins TRBV27 to TRBJ2-6; D not certain. V lost 6 bases to trimming and J lost 5 bases, with 11 bases between them. CDR1 MNHEY and CDR2 SMNVEV come from the germline V gene (reference sequence). CDR3 length: 14 amino acids. The CDR3 nucleotides are TGTGCCAGCAGATCTATAGGTTGGGCCAACGTCCTGACTTTC. This translates into CASRSIGWANVLTF.

At least ten counts were recorded for this clonotype. This rearrangement joins TRBV20-1 to TRBJ1-1, with D maybe TRBD1 (6 bases). Trimming removed 0 bases at V and 10 bases at J, with 15 bases between. From germline, CDR1 is DFQATT and CDR2 SNEGSKA (reference sequence). The CDR3 loop spans 13 amino acids. The CDR3 coding sequence is TGCAGTGCTAGAGATCAAGGGGGGCAGGGAGCTTTCTTT. This translates into CSARDQGGQGAFF.

This clonotype was observed at least ten times. This chain connects TRBV20-1 to TRBJ2-5; D gene uncertain. V lost 0 bases and J 2 bases, leaving 13 bases between the germline ends. This CDR3 contains 15 residues. CDR1 is DFQATT, CDR2 SNEGSKA, per germline (reference sequence). CDR3 residues: CSARDFFGPQETQYF. Here the CDR3 DNA reads TGCAGTGCTAGAGATTTTTTTGGACCACAAGAGACCCAGTACTTC.

This clonotype was counted between two and nine times. V usage is TRBV28 and J usage is TRBJ2-1; D possibly corresponds to TRBD2 (6 bases). V lost 4 bases, J lost 1 base, and 8 bases lay in between. CDR3 length: 14 residues. CDR1 MDHEN and CDR2 SYDVKM come from the germline V gene. The CDR3 region has the DNA TGTGCCAGCAGTTGGAGGGGATCCTACAATGAGCAGTTCTTC. This sequence encodes CASSWRGSYNEQFF.

This clonotype was seen repeatedly, ten times or more. The chain employs TRBV14 and TRBJ1-1; D call uncertain. With 1 base removed from V and 0 bases from J, the gap between germline ends came to 12 bases. CDR3 length equals 16 residues. Germline V lookup: CDR1 SGHDN, CDR2 FVKESK. As DNA, the CDR3 is TGTGCCAGCAGCCAAGCTGACTACAGCATGAACACTGAAGCTTTCTTT. Residues: CASSQADYSMNTEAFF.

This clonotype has at least ten counts. The chain uses TRBV5-1 and TRBJ1-1; D might be TRBD1 (6 bases). The CDR3 is 16 residues long. The V and J ends lost 2 bases and 4 bases respectively, with 18 bases between them. Germline-derived CDR1 and CDR2 are SGHRS and YFSETQ. Here the CDR3 DNA reads TGCGCCAGCAGCTTTTCCTCGGGGGCCCTGGGCACTGAAGCTTTCTTT. Translating it yields CASSFSSGALGTEAFF.

The chain has TRBV4-2 and TRBJ1-1, with D unresolved. Germline lookup yields CDR1 LGHNA and CDR2 YNFKEQ. The CDR3 covers 13 residues. Trimming shortened V by 0 bases and J by 8 bases, and 10 bases separated the two germline ends. The CDR3 DNA is TGTGCCAGCAGCCAAGAACGTGGCAGGGAAGCTTTCTTT. Protein product: CASSQERGREAFF.

At least ten counts were recorded for this clonotype. The V gene is TRBV5-1, the J gene TRBJ2-1; D remains unclear. CDR1 and CDR2 (germline): SGHRS, YFSETQ. This CDR3 has 14 residues. V shed 2 bases and J shed 7 bases, with 13 bases lying between them. CDR3 sequence reads: CASSFMEISNEQFF. The CDR3 coding sequence is TGCGCCAGCAGCTTCATGGAAATTAGTAATGAGCAGTTCTTC.

This clonotype was seen repeatedly, ten times or more. The V and J genes are TRBV15 and TRBJ1-6; no reliable D call. V was shortened by 3 bases and J by 7 bases, with 7 bases between the two germline ends. This CDR3 contains 13 residues. Germline V gene lookup returns CDR1 LNHNV and CDR2 YYDKDF (reference sequence). The CDR3, as DNA: TGTGCCACCAGCAGGGGGAAGAATTCACCCCTCCACTTT. This codes for CATSRGKNSPLHF.

The table lists this clonotype with many counts. The rearrangement uses TRBV12-3 or TRBV12-4 and TRBJ2-1, with 13 bases fitting TRBD2. V lost 7 bases to trimming and J lost 13 bases; unmatched junction nucleotides: 7. The CDR3 has 13 amino acids. This CDR3 is CASTGLAGVRQFF. The CDR3 region has the DNA TGTGCCAGCACCGGACTAGCGGGAGTCCGACAGTTCTTC.

This chain links TRBV7-2 with TRBJ1-2; possibly TRBD1 for D (5 bases). The germline V gene has CDR1 SGHTA and CDR2 FQGNSA. The CDR3 consists of 12 residues. Trimming removed 1 base at V and 6 bases at J, with 6 bases between. The CDR3: CASSLGGHGYTF. The CDR3 nucleotides are TGTGCCAGCAGCTTAGGGGGCCATGGCTACACCTTC.

This clonotype was observed a few times. The V call is TRBV11-2, the J call TRBJ2-7, with a weak D call TRBD2 (7 bases). The CDR3 is made up of 15 amino acids. The V and J ends lost 2 bases and 9 bases respectively, with 20 bases between them. CDR1 is SGHAT and CDR2 is FQNNGV in the germline V gene. For the CDR3, the DNA is TGTGCCAGCAGCTTAAACCCTAGCGGAGGAGGGGGGCAGTACTTC. This gives the protein CASSLNPSGGGGQYF. The variable domain in full, with the rest retrieved from reference TRBV11-2 and TRBJ2-7, is EAGVAQSPRYKIIEKRQSVAFWCNPISGHATLYWYQQILGQGPKLLIQFQNNGVVDDSQLPKDRFSAERLKGVDSTLKIQPAKLEDSAVYLCASSLNPSGGGGQYFGPGTRLTVT.

The chain has TRBV4-3 and TRBJ1-4; tentatively, D is TRBD1 (6 bases). This CDR3 is 16 amino acids long. Deletions cut 0 bases from V and 1 base from J, with 9 bases between. CDR1 and CDR2 (germline): LGHNA, YSLEER. The CDR3 DNA sequence: TGCGCCAGCAGCCAAGATACAGGGCAAACTAATGAAAAACTGTTTTTT. It is translated as CASSQDTGQTNEKLFF.

This clonotype was counted many times. This chain links TRBV7-6 with TRBJ1-5, with D perhaps matching TRBD1 (6 bases). Deletions cut 1 base from V and 5 bases from J, with 18 bases between. The CDR3 consists of 17 residues. Germline CDR1 and CDR2: SGHVS and FNYEAQ. CDR3 protein: CASSLGDTGRADQPQHF. The CDR3, as DNA: TGTGCCAGCAGCTTAGGAGATACAGGGAGGGCGGATCAGCCCCAGCATTTT.

V and J are TRBV7-9 and TRBJ2-1; 7 bases fit TRBD1. The CDR3 spans 13 residues. Per germline, CDR1 SEHNR and CDR2 FQNEAQ (reference sequence). Germline trimming cut 4 bases from V and 8 bases from J; bases unmatched to any gene: 5. The CDR3 coding sequence is TGTGCCAGCAGCTCGACAGGGCGCTATGAGCAGTTCTTC. As protein: CASSSTGRYEQFF.

In its sample, this clonotype was seen a few times. CDR3 in amino acids: CASSFSGNDYEQYF. The CDR3 DNA reads as TGTGCCAGCAGCTTTAGCGGGAACGACTACGAGCAGTACTTC. V usage is TRBV7-2 and J usage is TRBJ2-7; 8 bases align to TRBD2. CDR3 length: 14 amino acids. J was trimmed by 3 bases and V by 3 bases; bases with no gene match: 4. Germline CDR1 reads SGHTA; CDR2 reads FQGNSA.

This clonotype was detected ten times or more. The V and J genes are TRBV5-4 and TRBJ2-5; D uncertain. Per the germline V gene, CDR1 is SGHNT and CDR2 is YYREEE (reference sequence). CDR3 size: 12 residues. Trimming left V 0 bases short and J 5 bases short, with 5 bases between. The CDR3 spells CASSLVRETQYF. CDR3 bases: TGTGCCAGCAGCTTGGTTCGGGAGACCCAGTACTTC.

This chain uses TRBV6-2 or TRBV6-3 with TRBJ2-5; D tentatively reads TRBD1 or TRBD2 (5 bases each). CDR3 length equals 15 residues. Trimming pared 6 bases from V and 1 base from J, leaving 15 bases between. Germline V gene data show CDR1 as MNHEY and CDR2 as SVGEGT. DNA of the CDR3: TGTGCCAGCAGCCCGAGGGGACGGAGCCAAGAGACCCAGTACTTC. This codes for CASSPRGRSQETQYF.

This clonotype was counted a few times. V gene TRBV5-1 combines with J gene TRBJ2-5; 8 bases are shared with TRBD2. The CDR3 covers 21 residues. V dropped 1 base and J dropped 0; count of bases not matched to a gene: 20. Germline values: CDR1 SGHRS, CDR2 YFSETQ. The CDR3 reads CASSLKSWALAGGSYQETQYF. CDR3 nucleotides: TGCGCCAGCAGCTTGAAGTCTTGGGCGCTGGCGGGGGGCTCGTACCAAGAGACCCAGTACTTC.

This clonotype was seen repeatedly, ten times or more. The rearrangement joins TRBV29-1 to TRBJ2-3, with D possibly being TRBD1 or TRBD2 (5 bases each). The germline CDR1 and CDR2 sequences are SQVTM and ANQGSEA. Between the trimmed V and J ends, which lost 6 bases and 2 bases, there was a span of 12 bases. The CDR3 has 13 amino acids. CDR3 nucleotide sequence: TGCAGCGTCGGGGCCCCCACCACAGATACGCAGTATTTT. Translation: CSVGAPTTDTQYF.